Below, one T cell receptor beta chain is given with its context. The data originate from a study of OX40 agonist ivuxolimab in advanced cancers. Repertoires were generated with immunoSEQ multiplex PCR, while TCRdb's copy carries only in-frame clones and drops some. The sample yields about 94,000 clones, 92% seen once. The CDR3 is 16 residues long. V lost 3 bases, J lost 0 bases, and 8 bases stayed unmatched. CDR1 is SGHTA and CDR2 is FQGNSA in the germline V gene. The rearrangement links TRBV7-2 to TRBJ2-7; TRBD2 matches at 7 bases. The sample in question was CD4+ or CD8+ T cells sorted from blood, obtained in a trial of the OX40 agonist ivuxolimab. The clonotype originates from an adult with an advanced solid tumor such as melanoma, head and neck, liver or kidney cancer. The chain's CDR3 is CASSFRPGGSSYEQYF. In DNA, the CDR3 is TGTGCCAGCAGCTTTCGTCCGGGAGGATCCTCCTACGAGCAGTACTTC.